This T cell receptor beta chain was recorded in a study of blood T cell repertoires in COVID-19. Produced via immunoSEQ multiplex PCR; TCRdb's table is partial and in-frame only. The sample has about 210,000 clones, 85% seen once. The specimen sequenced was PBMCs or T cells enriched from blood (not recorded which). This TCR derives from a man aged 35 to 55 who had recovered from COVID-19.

In nucleotides, the CDR3 is TGTGCCAGCAGCTTGTCGGGTTCTGAAAAACTGTTTTTT. Translation: CASSLSGSEKLFF. This chain joins TRBV5-4 and TRBJ1-4; D is unresolved. Germline CDR1 SGHNT, CDR2 YYREEE (reference sequence). V was trimmed by 1 base and J by 7 bases, leaving 8 bases between them. CDR3 size: 13 residues.